This T cell receptor beta chain was identified during a study of siplizumab effects on memory and regulatory T cells. The study assayed 75,000 to 100,000 TCR templates per sample. Clones were read by immunoSEQ multiplex PCR, and TCRdb kept only the in-frame ones, dropping some. The profile covers some 62,000 clones, with less than 85% appearing a single time and 3% to 4% taken by the ten largest. The germline CDR1 and CDR2 sequences are SGHRS and YFSETQ. The CDR3 runs to 17 residues. V lost 5 bases and J lost 1; bases outside the gene matches: 9. Specimen: memory CD4+ T cells sorted from blood. The TCR originated in a human donor in good health. V and J are TRBV5-1 and TRBJ2-5, with 12 bases lining up with TRBD2. The CDR3 nucleotides are TGCGCCAGCAGACTGGACGGACTAGCGGGGAGCCAAGAGACCCAGTACTTC. It yields the protein CASRLDGLAGSQETQYF.